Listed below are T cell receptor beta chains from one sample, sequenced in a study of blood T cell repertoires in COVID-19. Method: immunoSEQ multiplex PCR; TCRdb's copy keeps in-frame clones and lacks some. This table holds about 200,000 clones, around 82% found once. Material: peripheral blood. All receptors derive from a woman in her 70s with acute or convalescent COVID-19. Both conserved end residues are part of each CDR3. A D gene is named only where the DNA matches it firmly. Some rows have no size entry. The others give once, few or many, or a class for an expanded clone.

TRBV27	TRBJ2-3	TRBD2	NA	TGTGCCAGCAGTCACCCTTTAGCGGGAGGGTGGGTAGATACGCAGTATTTT	CASSHPLAGGWVDTQYF
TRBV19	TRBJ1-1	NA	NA	TGTGCCAGTAGTATTCCGTCACGCGGGCCCGAAGCTTTCTTT	CASSIPSRGPEAFF
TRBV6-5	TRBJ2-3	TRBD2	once	TGTGCCAGCAGTTATGGGCGCGGGAGGGCCTCAGATACGCAGTATTTT	CASSYGRGRASDTQYF
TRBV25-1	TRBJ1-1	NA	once	TGTGCCAGCAGTCCAAGGACAGCAGACACTGAAGCTTTCTTT	CASSPRTADTEAFF
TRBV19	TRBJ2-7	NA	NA	TGTGCCAGTAGTATCAACCGGCAGGCCTCCTACGAGCAGTACTTC	CASSINRQASYEQYF
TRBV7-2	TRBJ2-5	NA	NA	TGTGCCAGCAGCTTAGGGAGGGCGGAGACCCAGTACTTC	CASSLGRAETQYF
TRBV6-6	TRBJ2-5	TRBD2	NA	TGTGCCAGCAGCCGCGGGGGGGAGGAGACCCAGTACTTC	CASSRGGEETQYF
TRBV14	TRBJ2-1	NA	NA	TGTGCCAGCAGCCCTGGAGGCAATGAGCAGTTCTTC	CASSPGGNEQFF
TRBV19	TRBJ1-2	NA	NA	TGTGCCAGTAGTATATCACAGGGTTATGGCTACACCTTC	CASSISQGYGYTF
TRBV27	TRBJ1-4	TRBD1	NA	TGTGCCAGCAGGCGTCCGGGACAGGGGGAAAAACTGTTTTTT	CASRRPGQGEKLFF
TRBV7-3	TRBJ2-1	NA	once	TGTGCCAGCAGTCCCGTGGGCGGGGACAATGAGCAGTTCTTC	CASSPVGGDNEQFF
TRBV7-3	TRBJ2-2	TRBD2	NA	TGTGCCAGCAGCCTACAGCGGGAGGCTTACACCGGGGAGCTGTTTTTT	CASSLQREAYTGELFF
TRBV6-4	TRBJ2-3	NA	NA	TGTGCCAGCAGTGGCCAGGGTTCAGATACGCAGTATTTT	CASSGQGSDTQYF
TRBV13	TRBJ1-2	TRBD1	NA	TGTGCCAGCAGCTCAACACAGGGGAAACGGAACTATGGCTACACCTTC	CASSSTQGKRNYGYTF
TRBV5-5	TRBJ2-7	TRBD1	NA	TGTGCCAGCAGCCCCGACGGGACAGAAATCTACGAGCAGTACTTC	CASSPDGTEIYEQYF
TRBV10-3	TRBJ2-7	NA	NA	TGTGCCATCATGGCAGAATACGAGCAGTACTTC	CAIMAEYEQYF
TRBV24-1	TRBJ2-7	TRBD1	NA	TGTGCCACCAGTGATTTAGGAACAGGGGGATCCTACGAGCAGTACTTC	CATSDLGTGGSYEQYF
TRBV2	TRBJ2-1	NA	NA	TGTGCCAGCAGTGGTCTTAGAGACTCCACCTCCTACAATGAGCAGTTCTTC	CASSGLRDSTSYNEQFF
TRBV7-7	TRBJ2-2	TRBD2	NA	TGTGCTAGCAGCAAGGGGATAAGCGGGAGTGCCGGGGAGCTGTTTTTT	CASSKGISGSAGELFF
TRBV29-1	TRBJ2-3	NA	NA	TGCAGCGCTCCTCACGGGGACACTAGCACAGATACGCAGTATTTT	CSAPHGDTSTDTQYF
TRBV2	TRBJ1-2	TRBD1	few	TGTGCCAGCGGGTTTGGGGACAGAAAACTCCCCTTC	CASGFGDRKLPF
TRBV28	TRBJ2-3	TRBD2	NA	TGTGCCAGCAGTTTGTGGACTAGCGGGAGTGAGGCAGATACGCAGTATTTT	CASSLWTSGSEADTQYF
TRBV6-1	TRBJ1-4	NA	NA	TGTGCCAGCAGTGAACGCGGCAGCTCGGAAAAACTGTTTTTT	CASSERGSSEKLFF
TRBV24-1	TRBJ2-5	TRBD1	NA	TGTGCCACCAGTGATGACCCAGGGGGCTCGGGAGAGACCCAGTACTTC	CATSDDPGGSGETQYF
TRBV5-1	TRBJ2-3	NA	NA	TGCGCCAGCAGCTTGGCCGGGGATGCTACGCAGTATTTT	CASSLAGDATQYF
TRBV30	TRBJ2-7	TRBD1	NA	TGTGCCTGGAGTCGACAGGGTTCTAACGAGCAGTACTTC	CAWSRQGSNEQYF
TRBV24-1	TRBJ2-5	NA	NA	TGTGCCACCAGTGACGGCAGGGCCCGGGAGACCCAGTACTTC	CATSDGRARETQYF
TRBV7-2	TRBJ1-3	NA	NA	TGTGCCAGCAGCTCGGGACACTCACTCTCTGGAAACACCATATATTTT	CASSSGHSLSGNTIYF
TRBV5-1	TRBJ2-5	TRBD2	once	TGCGCCAGCAGCTTCGGGACTAGCGGGAGAGGTGAGGAGACCCAGTACTTC	CASSFGTSGRGEETQYF
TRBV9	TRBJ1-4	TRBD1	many	TGTGCCAGCAGCGAATCCGGGACAGCTAATGAAAAACTGTTTTTT	CASSESGTANEKLFF
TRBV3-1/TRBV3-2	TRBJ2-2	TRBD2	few	TGTGCCAGCAGCCAATTGGGACTAGCGGCGAACACCGGGGAGCTGTTTTTT	CASSQLGLAANTGELFF
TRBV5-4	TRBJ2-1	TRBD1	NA	TGTGCCAGCAGCCACCGGGACAGCTACAATGAGCAGTTCTTC	CASSHRDSYNEQFF
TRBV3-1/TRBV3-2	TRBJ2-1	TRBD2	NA	TGTGCCAGCAGCCACGGGACTAGCGGCTACAATGAGCAGTTCTTC	CASSHGTSGYNEQFF
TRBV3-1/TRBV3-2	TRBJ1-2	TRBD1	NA	TGTGCCAGCAGCGCACAGGGGGTACTTGGCTACACCTTC	CASSAQGVLGYTF
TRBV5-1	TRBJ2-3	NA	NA	TGCGCCAGCAGCTTGGGTTCTAGCGTGATAGATACGCAGTATTTT	CASSLGSSVIDTQYF
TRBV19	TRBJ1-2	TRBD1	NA	TGTGCCACCTCAGACAGGGGTTTTCTCGGCGGCTACACCTTC	CATSDRGFLGGYTF
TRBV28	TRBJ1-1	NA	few	TGTGCCAGCAGTCCTGCAGGGTCCCAGACTGAAGCTTTCTTT	CASSPAGSQTEAFF
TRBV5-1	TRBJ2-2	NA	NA	TGCGCCAGCAGCTTAGGGGGTCCGGGGACCGGGGAGCTGTTTTTT	CASSLGGPGTGELFF
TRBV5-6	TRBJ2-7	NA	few	TGTGCCAGCAGCGAGACTACAGGGCTCGAGCAGTACTTC	CASSETTGLEQYF
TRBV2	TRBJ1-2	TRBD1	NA	TGTGCCAGCAGTCCCCAGGGACAGCGCAACTATGGCTACACCTTC	CASSPQGQRNYGYTF
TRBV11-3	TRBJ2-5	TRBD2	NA	TGTGCCAGCAGCCTTGGGACTAGCGGGCCCCACGGAGAGACCCAGTACTTC	CASSLGTSGPHGETQYF
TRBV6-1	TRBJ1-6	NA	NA	TGTGCCAGCAGTGAACGGGATAGCTCCTATAATTCACCCCTCCACTTT	CASSERDSSYNSPLHF
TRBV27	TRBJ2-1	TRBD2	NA	TGTGCCAGCAGTTTGACTAGCGGGGGGGGCAATGAGCAGTTCTTC	CASSLTSGGGNEQFF
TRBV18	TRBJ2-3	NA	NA	TGTGCCAGCTCACCACAGGCAGCGAGCACAGATACGCAGTATTTT	CASSPQAASTDTQYF
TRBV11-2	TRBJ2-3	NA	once	TGTGCCAGCAGCTCCCTCGTCGCAGATACGCAGTATTTT	CASSSLVADTQYF
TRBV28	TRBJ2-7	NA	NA	TGTGCCAGCAGTCTAATATTAACCCCCACGGGAGAATCAACGGATTCCTACGAGCAGTACTTC	CASSLILTPTGESTDSYEQYF
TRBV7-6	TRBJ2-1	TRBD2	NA	TGTGCCAGCAGCTTAGGGACTAGCGGGAACGACAATGAGCAGTTCTTC	CASSLGTSGNDNEQFF
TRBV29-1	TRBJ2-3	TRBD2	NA	TGCAGCGTTGCCGGACTAGCGGGAGAAAGCGATACGCAGTATTTT	CSVAGLAGESDTQYF
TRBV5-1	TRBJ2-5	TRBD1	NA	TGCGCCAGCAGTAGGGACAGGGCTGAGACCCAGTACTTC	CASSRDRAETQYF
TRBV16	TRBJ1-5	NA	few	TGTGCCAGCAGCCAATCGAGAGCTAGCAATCAGCCCCAGCATTTT	CASSQSRASNQPQHF
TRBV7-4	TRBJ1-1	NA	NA	TGTGCCAGCAGCGACTCGGTCGGTCACACTGAAGCTTTCTTT	CASSDSVGHTEAFF
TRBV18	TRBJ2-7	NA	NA	TGTGCCAGCTCACCACCGGGAAAAGCGGGCGAATACGAGCAGTACTTC	CASSPPGKAGEYEQYF
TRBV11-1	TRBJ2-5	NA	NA	TGTGCCAGCAGCCCCCGAGGGCTAGATGAGACCCAGTACTTC	CASSPRGLDETQYF